Listed below are T cell receptor beta chains from one sample, sequenced in a study of T cell responses to AZD1222 COVID-19 vaccine. Sequencing used immunoSEQ multiplex PCR; TCRdb keeps in-frame clones, though not all of them. The table includes around 99,000 clones, just over 90% detected once. The source material was peripheral blood, sampled 28 days after the second AZD1222 dose. The source of these receptors is an adult who received the AZD1222 COVID-19 vaccine. CDR3s include the opening cysteine and the closing phenylalanine or tryptophan. D genes are given only for firm matches. Expanded clones get a size class; other rows say once, few or many, or leave the size out.

>TRBV7-9|.|TRBJ2-7|TRBD1
CASSWGQTYEQYF
TGTGCCAGCAGCTGGGGACAGACCTACGAGCAGTACTTC
>TRBV7-8|.|TRBJ1-6|.
CASSLSAGANNSPLHF
TGTGCCAGCAGCTTATCAGCAGGGGCCAATAATTCACCCCTCCACTTT
>TRBV11-3|.|TRBJ2-5|.
CASSLGSDRWELETQYF
TGTGCCAGCAGCTTAGGCTCAGACAGGTGGGAATTGGAGACCCAGTACTTC
>TRBV10-3|.|TRBJ1-3|.
CAISPTASSGNTIYF
TGTGCCATCAGCCCGACAGCGAGCTCTGGAAACACCATATATTTT
>TRBV3-1/TRBV3-2|.|TRBJ2-1|.
CASSQESLGGAREQFF
TGTGCCAGCAGCCAAGAGAGCTTAGGAGGGGCGAGGGAGCAGTTCTTC
>TRBV5-1|.|TRBJ2-1|TRBD1
CASSLATGVLVVDEQFF
TGCGCCAGCAGCTTGGCGACAGGGGTCTTGGTTGTAGATGAGCAGTTCTTC
>TRBV11-3|.|TRBJ2-1|TRBD2
CASSSGTSGLQFF
TGTGCCAGCAGCTCCGGGACTAGCGGGTTGCAGTTCTTC
>TRBV7-2|.|TRBJ1-4|.
CASSLAAGPNEKLFF
TGTGCCAGCAGCTTAGCGGCAGGACCTAATGAAAAACTGTTTTTT
>TRBV28|.|TRBJ2-3|TRBD2
CASSLSGGTDTQYF
TGTGCCAGCAGTTTGAGCGGGGGCACAGATACGCAGTATTTT
>TRBV19|.|TRBJ1-4|.
CASSEERRREKLFF
TGTGCCAGTAGTGAGGAGCGGCGGAGAGAAAAACTGTTTTTT
>TRBV6-1|.|TRBJ1-3|.
CASSDKGLAGNTIYF
TGTGCCAGCAGTGACAAGGGGTTGGCTGGAAACACCATATATTTT
>TRBV5-1|.|TRBJ2-2|.
CASSLARQVANTGELFF
TGCGCCAGCAGCTTGGCCAGGCAGGTCGCGAACACCGGGGAGCTGTTTTTT
>TRBV10-3|.|TRBJ2-7|.
CAISESIQSYEQYF
TGTGCCATCAGTGAGTCGATTCAGAGCTACGAGCAGTACTTC
>TRBV7-3|.|TRBJ2-2|.
CASSLTPSLTGELFF
TGTGCCAGCAGCTTAACCCCCTCCCTTACCGGGGAGCTGTTTTTT
>TRBV6-5|.|TRBJ2-4|TRBD1
CASSSQGGVKNIQYF
TGTGCCAGCAGTTCACAGGGGGGAGTCAAAAACATTCAGTACTTC
>TRBV7-9|.|TRBJ2-3|TRBD1
CASSRQGGPDTQYF
TGTGCCAGCAGCCGACAGGGGGGCCCAGATACGCAGTATTTT
>TRBV7-9|.|TRBJ1-1|.
CASSLESGNTEAFF
TGTGCCAGCAGCTTAGAGTCCGGGAACACTGAAGCTTTCTTT
>TRBV28|.|TRBJ2-3|.
CASSYPPRGTDTQYF
TGTGCCAGCAGTTACCCGCCGAGGGGCACAGATACGCAGTATTTT
>TRBV7-2|.|TRBJ2-3|TRBD1
CASSLTGGTDTQYF
TGTGCCAGCAGCTTGACAGGGGGCACAGATACGCAGTATTTT
>TRBV4-3|.|TRBJ2-7|TRBD1
CASSQAGTGGYEQYF
TGCGCCAGCAGCCAAGCTGGGACAGGAGGTTACGAGCAGTACTTC
>TRBV6-4|.|TRBJ2-1|.
CASSFEGYGSYNEQFF
TGTGCCAGCAGTTTCGAGGGATATGGGTCCTACAATGAGCAGTTCTTC
>TRBV9|.|TRBJ2-1|TRBD2
CASSPSGVGVYNEQFF
TGTGCCAGCAGCCCCAGCGGGGTCGGAGTCTACAATGAGCAGTTCTTC
>TRBV2|.|TRBJ1-5|.
CASSEAPAGQPQHF
TGTGCCAGCAGTGAGGCCCCTGCGGGGCAGCCCCAGCATTTT
>TRBV10-3|once|TRBJ2-5|.
CAISESGNGETQYF
TGTGCCATCAGTGAGTCGGGCAATGGGGAGACCCAGTACTTC
>TRBV24-1|.|TRBJ2-6|.
CATGSALTDSGANVLTF
TGTGCCACCGGTTCCGCTCTGACGGACTCTGGGGCCAACGTCCTGACTTTC
>TRBV30|.|TRBJ2-5|.
CAWSDQETQYF
TGTGCCTGGAGTGACCAAGAGACCCAGTACTTC
>TRBV30|.|TRBJ2-2|.
CAWSVGVIGELFF
TGTGCCTGGAGTGTAGGGGTCATCGGGGAGCTGTTTTTT
>TRBV10-3|.|TRBJ2-3|.
CAISQGGLGDTQYF
TGTGCCATCAGTCAGGGGGGCCTGGGGGATACGCAGTATTTT
>TRBV7-3|few|TRBJ1-6|.
CASSLSTGVNSPLHF
TGTGCCAGCAGCTTAAGTACCGGAGTCAATTCACCCCTCCACTTT
>TRBV5-5|.|TRBJ2-7|TRBD1
CASSVGTGFSYEQYF
TGTGCCAGCAGCGTAGGGACAGGGTTCTCCTACGAGCAGTACTTC
>TRBV6-2/TRBV6-3|.|TRBJ1-4|TRBD1
CASSYPRTGGIPNEKLFF
TGTGCCAGCAGTTACCCGCGGACAGGGGGTATACCGAATGAAAAACTGTTTTTT
>TRBV27|.|TRBJ1-2|.
CASKVGGLGGYTF
TGTGCCAGCAAGGTTGGGGGTCTTGGAGGCTACACCTTC
>TRBV28|.|TRBJ1-1|.
CASSPPLWGRGTEAFF
TGTGCCAGCAGCCCCCCCTTGTGGGGAAGGGGAACTGAAGCTTTCTTT
>TRBV18|.|TRBJ1-2|.
CASSPRFEGHYGYTF
TGTGCCAGCTCACCACGCTTCGAGGGTCACTATGGCTACACCTTC
>TRBV3-1/TRBV3-2|.|TRBJ1-4|.
CASSPPQGHPARGEKLFF
TGTGCCAGCAGCCCCCCCCAGGGGCATCCTGCACGCGGTGAAAAACTGTTTTTT
>TRBV6-5|few|TRBJ1-6|.
CASRQYNSPLHF
TGTGCCAGCAGACAATATAATTCACCCCTCCACTTT
>TRBV28|.|TRBJ1-2|.
CASGVGVNYGYTF
TGTGCCAGCGGAGTAGGAGTTAACTATGGCTACACCTTC
>TRBV5-1|.|TRBJ2-7|TRBD2
CASSPDTGTRSSYEQYF
TGCGCCAGCAGCCCTGACACCGGGACTAGAAGCTCCTACGAGCAGTACTTC
>TRBV7-9|.|TRBJ1-3|.
CASRITGISGNTIYF
TGTGCCAGCAGGATTACAGGGATCTCTGGAAACACCATATATTTT
>TRBV5-1|once|TRBJ1-1|TRBD1
CASTDRGYTEAFF
TGCGCCAGCACAGACAGGGGGTACACTGAAGCTTTCTTT
>TRBV4-2|.|TRBJ1-5|TRBD1
CASSRLRTGNSLKVNQPQHF
TGTGCCAGCAGCCGTCTCAGGACAGGGAATAGTTTAAAGGTTAATCAGCCCCAGCATTTT
>TRBV3-1/TRBV3-2|.|TRBJ1-2|.
CASSQLSNGYTF
TGTGCCAGCAGCCAGCTAAGTAATGGCTACACCTTC
>TRBV6-5|.|TRBJ1-6|TRBD1
CASSLGTGVAPLHF
TGTGCCAGCAGTCTGGGGACAGGGGTAGCACCCCTCCACTTT
>TRBV7-6|.|TRBJ2-1|TRBD2
CASSRLASTWNEQFF
TGTGCCAGCAGCCGACTAGCCTCGACGTGGAATGAGCAGTTCTTC
>TRBV2|few|TRBJ2-4|.
CASSRSPDRLAKNIQYF
TGTGCCAGCAGTCGGTCCCCTGACAGACTAGCCAAAAACATTCAGTACTTC
>TRBV15|.|TRBJ2-1|TRBD2
CATSRDRIAGVGNEQFF
TGTGCCACCAGCAGAGATCGGATAGCGGGAGTGGGCAATGAGCAGTTCTTC
>TRBV7-2|.|TRBJ2-5|.
CASSLGHQETQYF
TGTGCCAGCAGCTTAGGTCACCAAGAGACCCAGTACTTC
>TRBV5-1|.|TRBJ2-1|TRBD2
CASSLVGGRAVYEQFF
TGCGCCAGCAGCTTGGTTGGCGGGAGGGCCGTGTATGAGCAGTTCTTC
>TRBV7-2|.|TRBJ2-1|TRBD2
CASSPQGAGVNEQFF
TGTGCCAGCAGCCCCCAGGGAGCGGGAGTCAATGAGCAGTTCTTC
>TRBV7-2|once|TRBJ2-5|TRBD1
CASSSAGTGGSRSQYF
TGTGCCAGCAGCTCCGCGGGGACAGGGGGTTCTCGGTCCCAGTACTTC
>TRBV7-8|once|TRBJ2-7|.
CASSLALTLGPQSYEQYF
TGTGCCAGCAGCTTAGCGCTAACCTTGGGTCCCCAATCCTACGAGCAGTACTTC